The T cell receptor (beta chain) described here comes from a study of shared clonotypes between healthy human individuals. On the study more broadly: There were three CD4 naive, three CD4 memory, two CD8 naive and one CD8 memory plates per donor. Study conclusions and caveats: The study sampled only blood, and tissue repertoires likely differ. Estimated richness values were generally larger in naive subsets than in memory subsets.

Produced via immunoSEQ multiplex PCR; TCRdb's table is partial and in-frame only. There are more than 550,000 clones in the sample; roughly 88% occur only once, and 34% lies in the top ten. The CDR3 totals 16 residues. Germline V gene sequence: CDR1 LGHNT, CDR2 FRNRAP. V gave up 5 bases and J gave up 7 bases; unmatched junction bases: 12. CD45RO+ cells were combined with CCR7-negative CD45RA+ TemRA cells to form CD8 memory. For this clone: Its antigen is undetermined.

The chain carries TRBV12-5 and TRBJ2-1, with 9 bases fitting TRBD2. This sequence was found in a young man in good health. Some clones in this sample may be carry-over from other donors' samples. The material sequenced was memory CD8+ T cells from PBMCs. Subset in this sample: CD45RO+ cells pooled with CCR7-negative TemRA cells. CDR3 bases: TGTGCTAGTGGTACCCCGGCGGGAGGGATAGTGAATGAGCAGTTCTTC. Its translation is CASGTPAGGIVNEQFF.